This T cell receptor (beta chain) comes out of a study of shared T cell receptors in the human thymus. The repertoire was sequenced with immunoSEQ multiplex PCR; TCRdb's copy has only in-frame clones and lacks some. The sample includes roughly 560,000 clones, about four fifths of them seen just once. The V end was cut by 0 bases, the J end by 5 bases, with 14 bases between. The germline gives CDR1 MDHEN, CDR2 SYDVKM. CDR3 length: 16 residues. The same sample was also studied in work on human thymus T cells. That source reports: Resected material from corrective heart surgery provided the thymus tissue analysed. It looked as if thymic and blood repertoires used V and J genes in a biased way. Highly overlapping thymic repertoires in unrelated individuals were reported by related research.

The origin of this receptor is a boy less than two years old with a congenital heart defect. The J gene is TRBJ2-1, the V gene TRBV28, with D perhaps TRBD2 (6 bases). The sequenced material came from thymocytes. The CDR3 spells CASSLCGRTINNEQFF. CDR3 nucleotide sequence: TGTGCCAGCAGTTTATGCGGAAGGACTATCAACAATGAGCAGTTCTTC.